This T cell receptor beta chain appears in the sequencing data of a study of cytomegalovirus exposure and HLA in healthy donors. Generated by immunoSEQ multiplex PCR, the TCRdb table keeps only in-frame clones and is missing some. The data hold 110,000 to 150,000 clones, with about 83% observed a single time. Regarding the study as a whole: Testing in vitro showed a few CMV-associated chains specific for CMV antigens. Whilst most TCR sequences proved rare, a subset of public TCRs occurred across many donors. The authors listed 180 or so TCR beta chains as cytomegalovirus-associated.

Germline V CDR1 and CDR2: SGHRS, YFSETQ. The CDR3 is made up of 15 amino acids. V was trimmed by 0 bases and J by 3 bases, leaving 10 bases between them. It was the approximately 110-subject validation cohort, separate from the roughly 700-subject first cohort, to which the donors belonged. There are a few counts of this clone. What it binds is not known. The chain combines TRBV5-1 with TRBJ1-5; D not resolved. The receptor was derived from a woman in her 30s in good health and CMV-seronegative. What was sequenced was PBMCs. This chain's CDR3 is CASSLGHQANQPQHF. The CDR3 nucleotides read TGCGCCAGCAGCTTGGGTCATCAGGCCAATCAGCCCCAGCATTTT.